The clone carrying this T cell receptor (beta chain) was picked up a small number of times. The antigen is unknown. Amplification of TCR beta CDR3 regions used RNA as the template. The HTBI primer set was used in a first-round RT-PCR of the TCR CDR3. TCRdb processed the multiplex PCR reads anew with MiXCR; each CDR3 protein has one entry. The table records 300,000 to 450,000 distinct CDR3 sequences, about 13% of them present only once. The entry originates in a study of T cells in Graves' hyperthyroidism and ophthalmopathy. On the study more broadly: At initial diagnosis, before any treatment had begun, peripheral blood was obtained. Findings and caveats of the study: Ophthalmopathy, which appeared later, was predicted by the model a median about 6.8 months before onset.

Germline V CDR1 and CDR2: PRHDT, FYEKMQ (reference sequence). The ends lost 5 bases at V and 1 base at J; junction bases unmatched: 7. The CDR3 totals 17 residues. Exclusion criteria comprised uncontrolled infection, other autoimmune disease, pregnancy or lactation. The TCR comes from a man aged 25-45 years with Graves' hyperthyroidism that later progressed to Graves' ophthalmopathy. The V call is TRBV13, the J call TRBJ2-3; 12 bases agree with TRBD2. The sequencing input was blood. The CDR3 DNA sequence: TGTGCCAGCAGCCGGGCTAGCGGGGGGGCGGGCACAGATACGCAGTATTTT. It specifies CASSRASGGAGTDTQYF.